Presented here are 28 T cell receptor beta chains from one specimen sequenced in a study of blood T cell repertoires in COVID-19. Sequencing used immunoSEQ multiplex PCR; TCRdb keeps in-frame clones, though not all of them. The sample holds approximately 140,000 clones; approximately 80% are singletons and the top ten take 13%. Input material: peripheral blood. The receptors stem from a man aged 55-75 years with active or convalescent COVID-19.

The gene calls are TRBV5-1 and TRBJ1-1, with D uncertain. Germline V lookup: CDR1 SGHRS, CDR2 YFSETQ. The CDR3 length is 14 residues. Trimming shortened V by 4 bases and J by 6 bases, and 16 bases separated the two germline ends. CDR3 residues: CASSTQNLGAEAFF. Written as DNA, the CDR3 is TGCGCCAGCAGCACCCAAAACCTGGGCGCTGAAGCTTTCTTT.

This clone was counted a single time. The rearrangement joins TRBV29-1 to TRBJ2-5; 10 bases map to TRBD2. V shed 3 bases and J 3 bases; nucleotides not matched to a gene: 4. CDR1 and CDR2 from the germline V gene are SQVTM and ANQGSEA. This CDR3 comprises 14 residues. This CDR3 reads CSVEASGRKETQYF. The CDR3 bases are TGCAGCGTTGAGGCTAGCGGGAGAAAAGAGACCCAGTACTTC.

The DNA for the CDR3 is TGTGCCAGCTCACCAAAGAGACAGCTGCCCGATGGCTACACCTTC. This sequence encodes CASSPKRQLPDGYTF. The chain combines TRBV18 with TRBJ1-2; possibly TRBD1 for D (5 bases). With 2 bases removed from V and 6 bases from J, the gap between germline ends came to 16 bases. Germline CDR1 and CDR2: KGHSH and LQKENI. This CDR3 contains 15 residues.

The chain is built from TRBV19 and TRBJ2-2; 7 bases fit TRBD2. J gave up 7 bases and V 5 bases, and 10 bases lay outside the gene matches. CDR3 size: 15 residues. CDR1 and CDR2 (germline): LNHDA, SQIVND (reference sequence). CDR3 amino acids: CASSSRLPGGGELFF. Here the CDR3 DNA reads TGTGCCAGTAGTTCCAGACTCCCGGGGGGCGGGGAGCTGTTTTTT.

This clone is a singleton in its sample. The rearrangement uses TRBV6-5 and TRBJ1-5; 7 nucleotides line up with TRBD1. V gave up 7 bases and J gave up 4 bases; unmatched junction bases: 7. Per germline, CDR1 MNHEY and CDR2 SVGAGI. The length of the CDR3 is 14 residues. The CDR3 reads CASMEVQGNQPQHF. DNA of the CDR3: TGTGCCAGCATGGAGGTACAGGGGAATCAGCCCCAGCATTTT.

This chain links TRBV3-1 (or the pseudogene TRBV3-2) with TRBJ1-2; D is ambiguous. The germline V and J ends were trimmed by 1 base and 8 bases, with 11 bases remaining between them. The CDR3 loop spans 13 amino acids. Germline V gene sequence: CDR1 LGHDT, CDR2 YNNKEL (reference sequence). DNA of the CDR3: TGTGCCAGCAGCCAAGCGAGGCAGTGGGGCTACACCTTC. Protein sequence: CASSQARQWGYTF.

This chain connects TRBV11-1 to TRBJ2-7, with D tentatively TRBD2 (5 bases). Germline loops: CDR1 SGHAT, CDR2 FQDESV (reference sequence). The V end lost 2 bases, the J end lost 4 bases, and 15 bases lay between the germline ends. The CDR3 has 15 amino acids. The CDR3 sequence: CASSLTGSGPYEQYF. Here the CDR3 DNA reads TGTGCCAGCAGCTTAACGGGATCTGGCCCTTACGAGCAGTACTTC. Filled out from reference TRBV11-1 and TRBJ2-7, the complete variable domain reads EAEVAQSPRYKITEKSQAVAFWCDPISGHATLYWYRQILGQGPELLVQFQDESVVDDSQLPKDRFSAERLKGVDSTLKIQPAELGDSAMYLCASSLTGSGPYEQYFGPGTRLTVT.

The CDR3 DNA follows: TGTGCCAGCAGCCCCGTACAGGGTATTCAGTTCTTC. It codes for CASSPVQGIQFF. V is TRBV7-8 and J is TRBJ2-1; TRBD1 is a possible D gene (6 bases). Trimming shortened V by 5 bases and J by 13 bases, and 15 bases separated the two germline ends. CDR1 and CDR2 (germline): SGHVS, FQNEAQ. This CDR3 contains 12 residues.

J is TRBJ2-7 and V is TRBV15, with 7 bases aligning to TRBD1. Trimming removed 3 bases from V and 0 bases from J; junction bases left unmatched: 8. CDR1 is LNHNV and CDR2 is YYDKDF in the germline V gene (reference sequence). This CDR3 has 16 amino acids. CDR3 amino acids: CATSRSPGTDSYEQYF. DNA of the CDR3: TGTGCCACCAGCAGGTCCCCCGGGACAGACTCCTACGAGCAGTACTTC.

This chain uses TRBV2 with TRBJ2-5, with D unresolved. CDR1 and CDR2 from the germline V gene are SNHLY and FYNNEI. This CDR3 has 11 residues. Trimming took 8 bases from V and 1 from J, leaving 5 bases between them. CDR3 sequence (DNA): TGTGCCAGCGCCGGCCAAGAGACCCAGTACTTC. Translated: CASAGQETQYF.

The chain employs TRBV9 and TRBJ2-1; D call uncertain. CDR1 is SGDLS, CDR2 YYNGEE, per germline. Trimming stripped 5 bases from V and 4 bases from J, with 7 bases between. This CDR3 is built from 12 residues. CDR3 DNA sequence: TGTGCCAGCAGTCACGGGTACAATGAGCAGTTCTTC. Translated, it gives CASSHGYNEQFF. The full variable domain, its missing parts supplied by reference TRBV9 and TRBJ2-1, is DSGVTQTPKHLITATGQRVTLRCSPRSGDLSVYWYQQSLDQGLQFLIQYYNGEERAKGNILERFSAQQFPDLHSELNLSSLELGDSALYFCASSHGYNEQFFGPGTRLTVL.

The genes are TRBV27 and TRBJ2-1, with 8 bases matching TRBD2. CDR3 length equals 15 residues. With 6 bases clipped from V and 0 bases from J, the junction kept 4 bases outside the gene matches. The germline V gene has CDR1 MNHEY and CDR2 SMNVEV (reference sequence). The CDR3 is CASRSGSGSYNEQFF. The CDR3 DNA reads as TGTGCCAGCAGAAGCGGGAGTGGCTCCTACAATGAGCAGTTCTTC.

The chain links TRBV28 to TRBJ2-1; 11 positions agree with TRBD2. The germline CDR1 and CDR2 sequences are MDHEN and SYDVKM. After removal of 5 bases from V and 8 bases from J, the junction contained 14 bases not matched to a gene. CDR3 length equals 17 residues. CDR3 nucleotides: TGTGCCAGCAGTCTCGGATTGACTAGCGGGACTCTTGATGAGCAGTTCTTC. Encoded protein: CASSLGLTSGTLDEQFF.

This clone is a singleton in its sample. This chain connects TRBV19 to TRBJ2-1; 13 bases fit TRBD2. V shed 5 bases, J shed 6 bases, and the junction held 10 bases outside the gene matches. Germline V gene sequence: CDR1 LNHDA, CDR2 SQIVND (reference sequence). The CDR3 runs 17 residues. CDR3 protein: CASSQPAGLAGANEQFF. In DNA, the CDR3 is TGTGCCAGTAGTCAGCCCGCCGGACTAGCGGGAGCCAATGAGCAGTTCTTC. Full variable domain (rest looked up from reference TRBV19 and TRBJ2-1): DGGITQSPKYLFRKEGQNVTLSCEQNLNHDAMYWYRQDPGQGLRLIYYSQIVNDFQKGDIAEGYSVSREKKESFPLTVTSAQKNPTAFYLCASSQPAGLAGANEQFFGPGTRLTVL.

CDR3 in DNA: TGTGCCAGCAGTGTCTCGAGAGCCTCCCTGAGGGTCGAGCAGTACTTC. Protein: CASSVSRASLRVEQYF. The V and J genes are TRBV25-1 and TRBJ2-7; TRBD2 is a possible D gene (5 bases). Per the germline V gene, CDR1 is MGHDK and CDR2 is SYGVNS. V gave up 4 bases and J gave up 6 bases, with 22 bases separating them. This CDR3 region has 16 residues.

This clone was counted between two and nine times. The chain has TRBV5-6 and TRBJ2-3; 7 nucleotides align to TRBD2. V lost 0 bases to trimming and J lost 3 bases; unmatched junction nucleotides: 4. CDR1 and CDR2 from the germline V gene are SGHDT and YYEEEE. This CDR3 is built from 15 residues. In DNA, the CDR3 is TGTGCCAGCAGCTTGGATGGGGGGGTAACAGATACGCAGTATTTT. Its protein product is CASSLDGGVTDTQYF.

This chain joins TRBV2 and TRBJ2-5; 7 bases align to TRBD1. With V trimmed by 7 bases and J by 1 base, 6 bases remained unmatched. This CDR3 spans 14 amino acids. From germline, CDR1 is SNHLY and CDR2 FYNNEI. The DNA of the CDR3 is TGTGCCAGCAAGGGGGCTTTGGGCCAAGAGACCCAGTACTTC. Translation gives CASKGALGQETQYF.

This clone came up once. The DNA of the CDR3 is TGTGCCAGCAGCTCCCGGACTAGCGGGAGTGACACAGATACGCAGTATTTT. Translated: CASSSRTSGSDTDTQYF. The genes are TRBV7-2 and TRBJ2-3; TRBD2 matches at 13 bases. Germline values: CDR1 SGHTA, CDR2 FQGNSA. J gave up 2 bases and V 4 bases, and 6 bases lay outside the gene matches. This CDR3 comprises 17 residues.

The chain has TRBV5-1 and TRBJ1-5; D not certain. The CDR3 has 13 residues. Looked up from germline, CDR1 is SGHRS and CDR2 is YFSETQ. V gave up 0 bases and J gave up 4 bases, with 5 bases separating them. CDR3 region: CASSLAGNQPQHF. CDR3 nucleotide sequence: TGCGCCAGCAGCTTGGCGGGGAATCAGCCCCAGCATTTT.

This clone appeared a single time. The J gene is TRBJ2-5, the V gene TRBV12-3 or TRBV12-4; D is undetermined. The CDR3 consists of 13 residues. V was shortened by 6 bases and J by 5 bases, with 13 bases between the two germline ends. The CDR3 loop reads CASRRPGMETQYF. DNA of the CDR3: TGTGCCAGCAGGCGACCAGGAATGGAGACCCAGTACTTC.

The J gene is TRBJ2-7, the V gene TRBV9; the match to TRBD2 covers 12 bases. Germline-derived CDR1 and CDR2 are SGDLS and YYNGEE. The CDR3 loop spans 16 amino acids. After removal of 0 bases from V and 5 bases from J, the junction contained 6 bases not matched to a gene. CDR3 loop: CASSVGTSGKLHEQYF. The CDR3 region has the DNA TGTGCCAGCAGCGTAGGGACTAGCGGGAAGTTGCACGAGCAGTACTTC.

The gene calls are TRBV27 and TRBJ2-1; D is perhaps TRBD1 (5 bases). The V gene's germline CDR1 is MNHEY and CDR2 SMNVEV (reference sequence). Trimming took off 5 bases at V and 4 bases at J, with 9 bases between the two ends. CDR3 size: 13 residues. As DNA, the CDR3 is TGTGCCAGCAGTCCTAGACAGTACAATGAGCAGTTCTTC. This codes for CASSPRQYNEQFF.

V gene TRBV4-3 combines with J gene TRBJ2-7; the D is unclear. V lost 0 bases to trimming and J lost 1 base, with 7 bases between them. Germline assignment: CDR1 LGHNA and CDR2 YSLEER. The CDR3 covers 14 residues. In DNA form, the CDR3 reads TGCGCCAGCAGCCAAGATCCCGGTTCCTACGAGCAGTACTTC. Translation gives CASSQDPGSYEQYF.

The V call is TRBV11-2, the J call TRBJ2-5; TRBD2 aligns across 14 bases. CDR3 size: 16 residues. J gave up 5 bases and V 5 bases, and 7 bases lay outside the gene matches. In germline, CDR1 is SGHAT, CDR2 FQNNGV. CDR3 nucleotides: TGTGCCAGCAGCCCTGGGACTAGCGGGAGCGGGGAGACCCAGTACTTC. Translation: CASSPGTSGSGETQYF.

The chain employs TRBV5-5 and TRBJ2-5, with D possibly being TRBD1 (5 bases). CDR1 is SGHKS and CDR2 is YYEKEE in the germline V gene (reference sequence). This CDR3 is 15 amino acids long. Deletions cut 1 base from V and 7 bases from J, with 17 bases between. DNA for the CDR3: TGTGCCAGCAGCTTGCTCAGGGCCGGAGTTGGGACCCAGTACTTC. Translating gives CASSLLRAGVGTQYF.

The rearrangement joins TRBV12-3 or TRBV12-4 to TRBJ1-5, with D possibly being TRBD1 (5 bases). This CDR3 is built from 13 residues. V was pared by 6 bases and J by 6 bases, with 12 bases between. In DNA, the CDR3 is TGTGCCAGCAGCACCCAGGGAACTCAGCCCCAGCATTTT. Translated: CASSTQGTQPQHF.

The J gene is TRBJ2-5, the V gene TRBV4-2, with 12 nucleotides matching TRBD1. The V segment lost 1 base and the J segment 4 bases; nucleotides outside the gene matches: 4. Per germline, CDR1 LGHNA and CDR2 YNFKEQ. The CDR3 extends over 16 amino acids. CDR3 amino acids: CASSQGGQGARETQYF. CDR3 nucleotide sequence: TGTGCCAGCAGCCAAGGGGGACAGGGGGCCCGAGAGACCCAGTACTTC.

This chain connects TRBV18 to TRBJ1-6, with D unresolved. Trimming removed 6 bases from V and 8 bases from J, with 11 bases in between. Germline V CDR1 and CDR2: KGHSH, LQKENI. The length of the CDR3 is 13 residues. CDR3 protein: CASSRGSDSPLHF. CDR3 DNA sequence: TGTGCCAGCTCCCGCGGGTCGGATTCACCCCTCCACTTT.